Listed below are T cell receptor beta chains from one sample, sequenced in a study of vaccination effects on CD4 cells after COVID-19. TCRdb's table, derived via immunoSEQ multiplex PCR, lists solely in-frame clones and lacks some. The sample shows around 46,000 clones, approximately 70% of them seen only once. No antigen has been assigned to these receptors. This specimen consisted of CD4+ T cells from PBMCs cultured with a peptide pool, obtained before COVID-19 vaccination. These receptors all come from a human donor who had a prior SARS-CoV-2 infection. Both conserved end residues are part of each CDR3. Each record gives: V gene, J gene, clone size, D gene, CDR3 DNA, CDR3 protein. A D gene is named only where the DNA matches it firmly. Only some rows state a clone size, as once, few, many or a class for expanded clones.

TRBV2	TRBJ1-6	few	.	TGTGCCAGCCGCCGCGGGGCACTTCAACCCCTCCACTTT	CASRRGALQPLHF
TRBV5-4	TRBJ2-7	.	TRBD2	TGTGCCAGCAGTTATGGACCGCGGGGGGATGGCGAGCAGTACTTC	CASSYGPRGDGEQYF
TRBV19	TRBJ2-3	.	.	TGTGCCAGTAGTTGGCAGGGATCAGCAGGGCCAGATACGCAGTATTTT	CASSWQGSAGPDTQYF
TRBV19	TRBJ2-1	.	.	TGTGCCAGTAGTACCGGCCGCCGGGAGCAGTTCTTC	CASSTGRREQFF
TRBV19	TRBJ1-1	.	TRBD1	TGTGCCAGTAGTATAGGGGGGACAGGGCACACTGAAGCTTTCTTT	CASSIGGTGHTEAFF
TRBV5-6	TRBJ2-7	.	.	TGTGCCAGCAGCGGGGACTACGAGCAGTACTTC	CASSGDYEQYF
TRBV6-4	TRBJ1-3	few	.	TGTGCCAGCAGTGTACCTGGAAACACCATATATTTT	CASSVPGNTIYF
TRBV11-3	TRBJ2-7	few	.	TGTGCCAGCAGCAGTTCTAGGTACGAGCAGTACTTC	CASSSSRYEQYF
TRBV7-6	TRBJ1-5	.	.	TGTGCCAGCAGCTTAGGTGCGGGGATCACTCAGCCCCAGCATTTT	CASSLGAGITQPQHF
TRBV5-4	TRBJ2-2	.	.	TGTGCCAGCAGCTTGGGGGGACAGAACACCGGGGAGCTGTTTTTT	CASSLGGQNTGELFF
TRBV7-8	TRBJ2-7	.	TRBD2	TGTGCCAGCAGCCGACTAGCCGGTAACGAGCAGTACTTC	CASSRLAGNEQYF
TRBV6-5	TRBJ2-7	.	TRBD2	TGTGCCAGCAGCGGGAGGAGTTCCGAGCAGTACTTC	CASSGRSSEQYF
TRBV10-3	TRBJ1-1	.	.	TGTGCCATGAAGACCGCCACGACGGCGAACACTGAAGCTTTCTTT	CAMKTATTANTEAFF
TRBV10-2	TRBJ2-7	.	.	TGCGCCAGCAGTGAGTCGTGGGGGCGCATGCTCGGGCAGTACTTC	CASSESWGRMLGQYF
TRBV3-1/TRBV3-2	TRBJ1-1	.	.	TGTGCCAGCAGCCAAGGGCGCTACAAGGTCACTGAAGCTTTCTTT	CASSQGRYKVTEAFF
TRBV9	TRBJ2-2	.	.	TGTGCCAGCAGCGTCGCGGGCCTAAACACCGGGGAGCTGTTTTTT	CASSVAGLNTGELFF
TRBV25-1	TRBJ2-5	once	TRBD1	TGTGCCAGCAGTGGCCTGGACAGGGTCAAAGAGACCCAGTACTTC	CASSGLDRVKETQYF
TRBV30	TRBJ2-1	.	.	TGTGCCTGGAGTGACGGGCAGCTATACAATGAGCAGTTCTTC	CAWSDGQLYNEQFF
TRBV28	TRBJ2-7	.	.	TGTGCCAGCAGTGGAGCTGCCGCTGACAAGTCCTACGAGCAGTACTTC	CASSGAAADKSYEQYF
TRBV3-1/TRBV3-2	TRBJ2-1	.	.	TGTGCCAGCAGCCAAGATAGTCGTGAGCAGTTCTTC	CASSQDSREQFF
TRBV3-1/TRBV3-2	TRBJ2-7	few	.	TGTGCCAGCAGCCTCCAACTACTAGGAGGCTACGAGCAGTACTTC	CASSLQLLGGYEQYF
TRBV27	TRBJ1-4	.	TRBD1	TGTGCCAGCAGGAGGGACAGAGATAATGAAAAACTGTTTTTT	CASRRDRDNEKLFF
TRBV10-1	TRBJ1-3	.	TRBD1	TGCGCCAGCAGTGACGGGACAGCGACCCACCTTGGGGGCACCATATATTTT	CASSDGTATHLGGTIYF
TRBV24-1	TRBJ2-7	.	TRBD2	TGTGCCACCAGTGATTCTAGAGTGAGTCGGGGGACTACCTACGAGCAGTACTTC	CATSDSRVSRGTTYEQYF
TRBV5-1	TRBJ2-7	.	.	TGCGCCAGCAGTTTCGGACGTAGGAGGTATGACGAGCAGTACTTC	CASSFGRRRYDEQYF
TRBV9	TRBJ1-2	.	TRBD1	TGTGCCAGCAGCGTATTAGAGGGGGCCGGTGGCTACACCTTC	CASSVLEGAGGYTF
TRBV30	TRBJ2-7	.	TRBD1	TGTGCCTGGACCCCGACAGGGAGCTCCTACGAGCAGTACTTC	CAWTPTGSSYEQYF
TRBV24-1	TRBJ2-3	.	.	TGTGCCACCAGTGATTTTGAGTCGGACGTCACAGATACGCAGTATTTT	CATSDFESDVTDTQYF
TRBV11-2	TRBJ1-6	.	.	TGTGCCAGCAGCTCCCCTGGGGGGTCAGTCAACTATAATTCACCCCTCCACTTT	CASSSPGGSVNYNSPLHF
TRBV4-1	TRBJ2-6	.	TRBD1	TGCGCCAGCAGCCAAGAAGGTAGGGGGCCTCCACCCGTCCTGACTTTC	CASSQEGRGPPPVLTF
TRBV28	TRBJ1-6	.	TRBD1	TGTGCCAGCAGGGACAGGGCCTGGTCACCCCTCCACTTT	CASRDRAWSPLHF
TRBV19	TRBJ2-7	.	TRBD1	TGTGCCAGTAGTATAGGCCGCCTCCGGGACAGTTCCTACGAGCAGTACTTC	CASSIGRLRDSSYEQYF
TRBV12-3/TRBV12-4	TRBJ2-7	.	.	TGTGCCAGCAGTTTTTGGGGGAACGAGCAGTACTTC	CASSFWGNEQYF
TRBV5-4	TRBJ2-7	.	.	TGTGCCAGCAGCTTTGACAGGATCTCCTACGAGCAGTACTTC	CASSFDRISYEQYF